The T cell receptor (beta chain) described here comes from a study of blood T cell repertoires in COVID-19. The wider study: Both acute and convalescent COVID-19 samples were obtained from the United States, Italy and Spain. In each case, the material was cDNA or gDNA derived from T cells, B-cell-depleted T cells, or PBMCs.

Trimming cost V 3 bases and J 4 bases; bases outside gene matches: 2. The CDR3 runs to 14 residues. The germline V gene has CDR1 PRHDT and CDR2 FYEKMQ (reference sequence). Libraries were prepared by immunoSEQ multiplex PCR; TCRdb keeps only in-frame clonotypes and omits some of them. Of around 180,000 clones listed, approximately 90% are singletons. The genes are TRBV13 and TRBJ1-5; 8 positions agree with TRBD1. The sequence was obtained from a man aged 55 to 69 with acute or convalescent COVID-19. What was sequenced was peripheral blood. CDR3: CASSFRGRNQPQHF. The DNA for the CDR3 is TGTGCCAGCAGCTTCAGGGGGCGAAATCAGCCCCAGCATTTT.